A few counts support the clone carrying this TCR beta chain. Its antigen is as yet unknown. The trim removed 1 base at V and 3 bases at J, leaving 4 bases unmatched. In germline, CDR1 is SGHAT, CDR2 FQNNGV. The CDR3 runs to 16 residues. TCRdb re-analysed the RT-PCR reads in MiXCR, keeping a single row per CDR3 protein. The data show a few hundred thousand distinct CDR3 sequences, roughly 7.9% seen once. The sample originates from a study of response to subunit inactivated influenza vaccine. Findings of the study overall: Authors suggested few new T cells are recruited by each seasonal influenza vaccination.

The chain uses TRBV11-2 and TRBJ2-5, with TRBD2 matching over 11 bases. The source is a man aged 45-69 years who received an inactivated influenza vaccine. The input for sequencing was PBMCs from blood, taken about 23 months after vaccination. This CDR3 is CASSLASGRIEETQYF. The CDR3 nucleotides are TGTGCCAGCAGCTTAGCTAGCGGGAGGATAGAAGAGACCCAGTACTTC.